Listed here are 21 T cell receptor beta chains from one sample, sequenced in a study of cytomegalovirus exposure and HLA in healthy donors. The primer mix had 60 Vbeta and 13 Jbeta primers. Profiling relied on immunoSEQ multiplex PCR, and the TCRdb table lists in-frame clones only, not all of them. The sample lists over 150,000 clones, 70% to 85% occurring once. The sample consisted of PBMCs. All receptors come from a man aged 18 to 29 in good health and CMV-seronegative.

This clone has a handful of counts. The rearrangement joins TRBV6-1 to TRBJ1-4; D is undetermined. CDR1 and CDR2 from the germline V gene are MNHNS and SASEGT. Trimming cost V 2 bases and J 7 bases, with 14 bases left between them. The CDR3 loop spans 15 amino acids. CDR3 coding DNA: TGTGCCAGCAGTGAATCTGAGATAATAAGTGAAAAACTGTTTTTT. This codes for CASSESEIISEKLFF.

With respect to this clone: At one end, the junction sequence differs from germline, possibly due to a read error. V gene TRBV5-3 combines with J gene TRBJ2-2, with 14 positions matching TRBD2. TRBV5-3 is classed as an ORF, of uncertain function. The CDR3 totals 18 residues. The CDR3 DNA is TGTGCCAGAAGCTGGAAGAGGACTAGCGGGAGGAAACACCGGGGAGCTGTTTTT. Its protein product is CARSWKRTSGRKHRGAVF.

The count of this clone is one. The chain employs TRBV5-1 and TRBJ2-2, with TRBD2 as a possible D gene (6 bases). The CDR3 covers 16 residues. The germline V and J ends were trimmed by 0 bases and 1 base, with 10 bases remaining between them. The germline gives CDR1 SGHRS, CDR2 YFSETQ. Here the CDR3 DNA reads TGCGCCAGCAGCTTGGGAGGAGCGGGGAACACCGGGGAGCTGTTTTTT. Protein sequence: CASSLGGAGNTGELFF.

This clone was seen only once. CDR3 nucleotide sequence: TGTGCCAGCAGCTTAATCTCACAATCACCCACGCAGTATTTT. Protein sequence: CASSLISQSPTQYF. V gene TRBV7-3 combines with J gene TRBJ2-3, with unresolved D. CDR3 length: 14 amino acids. CDR1 SGHTA and CDR2 FQGTGA come from the germline V gene. V lost 1 base, J lost 9 bases, and 14 bases lay in between. Combining the CDR3 with reference TRBV7-3 and TRBJ2-3 gives the whole variable domain GAGVSQTPSNKVTEKGKYVELRCDPISGHTALYWYRQSLGQGPEFLIYFQGTGAADDSGLPNDRFFAVRPEGSVSTLKIQRTERGDSAVYLCASSLISQSPTQYFGPGTRLTVL.

This chain connects TRBV27 to TRBJ1-2; TRBD1 matches at 8 bases. Trimming cost V 8 bases and J 7 bases; bases outside gene matches: 21. This CDR3 region has 17 residues. Germline assignment: CDR1 MNHEY and CDR2 SMNVEV (reference sequence). This CDR3 is CASSRGPGGDPSGGYTF. The CDR3 DNA is TGTGCCAGCTCTAGGGGTCCAGGGGGCGACCCTTCCGGTGGCTACACCTTC.

This clone was picked up a small number of times. The chain links TRBV6-5 to TRBJ2-2; TRBD1 matches 8 bases. The CDR3 has 15 amino acids. The V and J ends lost 6 bases and 5 bases, in that order; junction bases with no gene match: 8. Germline values: CDR1 MNHEY, CDR2 SVGAGI. This chain's CDR3 is CASSPGQGWTGELFF. DNA of the CDR3: TGTGCCAGCAGCCCTGGACAGGGATGGACCGGGGAGCTGTTTTTT.

J is TRBJ2-5 and V is TRBV5-1; 7 nucleotides match TRBD1. Germline V gene lookup returns CDR1 SGHRS and CDR2 YFSETQ. Germline trimming cut 3 bases from V and 5 bases from J; bases unmatched to any gene: 13. CDR3 length: 16 amino acids. The DNA of the CDR3 is TGCGCCAGCAGCTCGGATGCAGACAGGGAGTCCGAGACCCAGTACTTC. Protein: CASSSDADRESETQYF.

In its sample, this clone was seen once. This chain connects TRBV9 to TRBJ2-1; D is perhaps TRBD2 (5 bases). CDR1 and CDR2 (germline): SGDLS, YYNGEE. Trimming cost V 0 bases and J 4 bases, with 11 bases left between them. The CDR3 has 15 amino acids. CDR3 DNA: TGTGCCAGCAGCGTAGGAGGGAGTGAGTACAATGAGCAGTTCTTC. It yields the protein CASSVGGSEYNEQFF.

The chain employs TRBV7-3 and TRBJ1-6, with 7 bases aligning to TRBD1. This CDR3 is built from 14 residues. V trimming: 2 bases; J trimming: 7 bases; junction bases outside the gene matches: 2. Germline CDR1 is SGHTA and CDR2 is FQGTGA. The CDR3 reads CASSLGTANSPLHF. The DNA of the CDR3 is TGTGCCAGCAGCTTAGGGACAGCGAATTCACCCCTCCACTTT.

V and J are TRBV5-1 and TRBJ2-3; D is uncertain. CDR1 SGHRS and CDR2 YFSETQ come from the germline V gene. V dropped 2 bases and J dropped 3 bases, with 10 bases sitting between them. The CDR3 is 14 amino acids. The CDR3 region has the DNA TGCGCCAGCAGCTTAATGGCCGATACAGATACGCAGTATTTT. This codes for CASSLMADTDTQYF.

CDR3 residues: CASSPLAGVDYGYTF. CDR3 nucleotides: TGTGCCAGCAGTCCCTTAGCGGGGGTTGACTATGGCTACACCTTC. The chain uses TRBV6-1 and TRBJ1-2, with a possible D match to TRBD1 (5 bases). Germline lookup yields CDR1 MNHNS and CDR2 SASEGT. The germline V and J ends were trimmed by 5 bases and 3 bases, with 16 bases remaining between them. The CDR3 spans 15 residues.

The rearrangement joins TRBV19 to TRBJ2-1, with 8 bases fitting TRBD2. Germline V gives CDR1 LNHDA, CDR2 SQIVND (reference sequence). The CDR3 extends over 16 amino acids. With 4 bases clipped from V and 1 base from J, the junction kept 6 bases outside the gene matches. This chain's CDR3 is CASSTVAGTSYNEQFF. In nucleotides, the CDR3 is TGTGCCAGTAGTACCGTAGCGGGGACATCCTACAATGAGCAGTTCTTC.

The sample holds one count of this clone. V is TRBV6-6 and J is TRBJ2-7; D unclear. The CDR3 consists of 12 residues. V dropped 6 bases and J dropped 3 bases, with 9 bases sitting between them. Germline V lookup: CDR1 MNHNY, CDR2 SVGAGI (reference sequence). The CDR3: CASRAENYEQYF. CDR3 coding DNA: TGTGCCAGCAGGGCAGAAAACTACGAGCAGTACTTC.

This clone appeared a few times. The J gene is TRBJ1-1, the V gene TRBV12-1; TRBD1 was called by the table and not checked on the DNA. TRBV12-1 represents a pseudogene. The CDR3 runs 13 residues. CDR3 bases: TGTGCCAGCAGCCGGGGACAGTGCACTGAAGCTTTCTTT. Translating gives CASSRGQCTEAFF.

The chain has TRBV28 and TRBJ1-4; 8 bases match TRBD1. Germline V gene sequence: CDR1 MDHEN, CDR2 SYDVKM. This CDR3 has 15 residues. V gave up 5 bases and J gave up 3 bases; unmatched junction bases: 5. CDR3 sequence: CASSAGGSANEKLFF. In DNA, the CDR3 is TGTGCCAGCAGTGCAGGGGGCAGCGCTAATGAAAAACTGTTTTTT. The full variable domain, rest sourced from reference TRBV28 and TRBJ1-4, is DVKVTQSSRYLVKRTGEKVFLECVQDMDHENMFWYRQDPGLGLRLIYFSYDVKMKEKGDIPEGYSVSREKKERFSLILESASTNQTSMYLCASSAGGSANEKLFFGSGTQLSVL.

The chain is built from TRBV28 and TRBJ2-7; no reliable D call. The CDR3 length is 15 residues. The germline gives CDR1 MDHEN, CDR2 SYDVKM. V gave up 6 bases and J gave up 7 bases, with 22 bases separating them. CDR3 nucleotides: TGTGCCAGCAGCCCGGCGTCTCAGGCGCGTAAAGAGCAGTACTTC. Encoded protein: CASSPASQARKEQYF.

The V and J genes are TRBV13 and TRBJ1-1; no clear D gene. Germline V lookup: CDR1 PRHDT, CDR2 FYEKMQ (reference sequence). This CDR3 has 15 residues. V lost 0 bases and J lost 1, with 9 bases in between. The CDR3: CASSLGIARNTEAFF. The CDR3 DNA follows: TGTGCCAGCAGCTTAGGAATAGCGAGGAACACTGAAGCTTTCTTT.

The rearrangement uses TRBV9 and TRBJ1-2; 7 bases are a match to TRBD1. V lost 4 bases and J lost 3; bases outside the gene matches: 9. Germline V lookup: CDR1 SGDLS, CDR2 YYNGEE. The CDR3 has 15 residues. The CDR3 nucleotides are TGTGCCAGCAGCCCAGACCACAGGGGTCACTATGGCTACACCTTC. Translated: CASSPDHRGHYGYTF.

CDR3 residues: CASSSGGSTDTQYF. DNA of the CDR3: TGCGCCAGCTCCAGCGGGGGAAGCACAGATACGCAGTATTTT. V and J are TRBV10-2 and TRBJ2-3; 8 bases match TRBD2. After removal of 8 bases from V and 0 bases from J, the junction contained 4 bases not matched to a gene. In germline, CDR1 is WSHSY, CDR2 SAAADI. The CDR3 loop spans 14 amino acids.

The CDR3 DNA reads TGTGCCAGCAACGTAGACAGCCCTAATTACGAGCAGTACTTC. Translation gives CASNVDSPNYEQYF. The V call is TRBV28, the J call TRBJ2-7; D is perhaps TRBD1 (5 bases). The V end lost 7 bases, the J end lost 4 bases, and 17 bases lay between the germline ends. The CDR3 is 14 residues long. Germline V lookup: CDR1 MDHEN, CDR2 SYDVKM.

The rearrangement uses TRBV19 and TRBJ1-1, with 7 positions matching TRBD1. Unmatched junction bases numbered 6, after V lost 8 bases and J lost 0 bases. The CDR3 runs 14 residues. Germline V gives CDR1 LNHDA, CDR2 SQIVND (reference sequence). The DNA for the CDR3 is TGTGCCAGTGCGGACAGGCGGTTGAACACTGAAGCTTTCTTT. Translating gives CASADRRLNTEAFF.